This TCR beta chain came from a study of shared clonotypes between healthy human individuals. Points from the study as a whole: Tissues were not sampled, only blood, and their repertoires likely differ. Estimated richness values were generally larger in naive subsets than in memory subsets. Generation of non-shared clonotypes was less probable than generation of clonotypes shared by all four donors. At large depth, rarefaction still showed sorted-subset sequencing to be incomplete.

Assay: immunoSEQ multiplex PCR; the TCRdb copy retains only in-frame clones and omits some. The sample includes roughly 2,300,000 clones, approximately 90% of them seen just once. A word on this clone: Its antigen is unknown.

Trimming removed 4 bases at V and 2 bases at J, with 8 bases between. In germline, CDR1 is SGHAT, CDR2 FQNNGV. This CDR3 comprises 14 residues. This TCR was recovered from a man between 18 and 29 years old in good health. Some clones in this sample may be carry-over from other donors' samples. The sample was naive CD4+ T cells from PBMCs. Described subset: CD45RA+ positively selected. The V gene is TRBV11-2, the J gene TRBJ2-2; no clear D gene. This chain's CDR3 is CASSSTFNTGELFF. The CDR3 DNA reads TGTGCCAGCAGCTCAACCTTTAACACCGGGGAGCTGTTTTTT.